This T cell receptor (beta chain) was sequenced for a study of T cell responses to AZD1222 COVID-19 vaccine. On this clone itself: Its antigen is as yet unknown.

Study conclusions and caveats: White British donors predominated, females outnumbered males, and clonal diversity was possibly underestimated. Seropositive at baseline were only a handful of AZD1222 recipients. Samples come after the peak T cell response, not at day 14.

Using immunoSEQ multiplex PCR, the repertoire was profiled, and TCRdb retains in-frame clones only, with some absent. The repertoire consists of approximately 74,000 clones, with 75% to 90% occurring once and the leading ten covering more than 2%. The CDR3 spans 15 residues. J gave up 2 bases and V 5 bases, and 6 bases lay outside the gene matches. The germline V gene has CDR1 SGHTA and CDR2 FQGNSA. The sequence was obtained from an adult in good health. The sample consisted of peripheral blood, taken on day 0 of AZD1222 vaccination. The chain is built from TRBV7-2 and TRBJ2-3; TRBD2 aligns across 8 bases. Here the CDR3 DNA reads TGTGCCAGCAGCCCTCCGACTAGCGTCACAGATACGCAGTATTTT. Its protein is CASSPPTSVTDTQYF.